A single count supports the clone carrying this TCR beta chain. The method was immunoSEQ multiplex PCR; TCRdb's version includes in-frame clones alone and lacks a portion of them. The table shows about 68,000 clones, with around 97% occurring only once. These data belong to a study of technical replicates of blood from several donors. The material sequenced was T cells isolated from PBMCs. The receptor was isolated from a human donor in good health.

The CDR3 protein is CASSLASYRTDEQYF. DNA of the CDR3: TGTGCCAGCAGCTTAGCGTCATACAGGACAGACGAGCAGTACTTC. The chain has TRBV7-9 and TRBJ2-7; a possible D gene is TRBD1 (6 bases). V lost 0 bases and J lost 5, with 14 bases in between. This CDR3 region has 15 residues. Germline CDR1 SEHNR, CDR2 FQNEAQ (reference sequence).